The 9 T cell receptor beta chains given below trace back to one sample, sequenced in a study of CXCR3-negative and CXCR3-positive naive CD8 T cells. 5' RACE with UMI labels generated the TRB cDNA libraries. No DNA is given; TCRdb re-called the 5' RACE reads and lists each CDR3 protein once. The sample's table shows tens of thousands of distinct CDR3 sequences. The material sequenced was naive CXCR3- CD8+ T cells from blood. Sample subset: CD45RO-CCR7+CD27+CD95- naive CD8+ T cells lacking CXCR3 (TNR3-). The receptors shown here come from a human donor in good health. Some clones in this sample may be carry-over from other donors' samples.

The J gene is TRBJ2-1, the V gene TRBV5-1; TCRdb proposes TRBD2, but this gene call is untestable without DNA. Per germline, CDR1 SGHRS and CDR2 YFSETQ. This CDR3 has 13 residues. The chain's CDR3 is CAGSQTSYNEQFF.

CDR3 protein: CASSEAGTSGQQFF. The rearrangement uses TRBV13 and TRBJ2-1; TCRdb's D call of TRBD2 is untestable without DNA. Germline V gene lookup returns CDR1 PRHDT and CDR2 FYEKMQ (reference sequence). The CDR3 is made up of 14 amino acids. Full variable domain (rest looked up from reference TRBV13 and TRBJ2-1): AAGVIQSPRHLIKEKRETATLKCYPIPRHDTVYWYQQGPGQDPQFLISFYEKMQSDKGSIPDRFSAQQFSDYHSELNMSSLELGDSALYFCASSEAGTSGQQFFGPGTRLTVL.

The chain has TRBV4-1 and TRBJ2-2; TCRdb picks TRBD2, but there is no DNA to check that call. Germline V lookup: CDR1 MGHRA, CDR2 YSYEKL. This CDR3 is built from 21 residues. The CDR3 sequence: CASSQEVITLAGGTNTGELFF.

The CDR3 loop reads CAWRGSSLTYEQYF. J is TRBJ2-7 and V is TRBV30. Germline CDR1 reads GTSNPN; CDR2 reads SVGIG (reference sequence). The CDR3 runs 14 residues.

The gene calls are TRBV6-5 and TRBJ2-7; TCRdb designates TRBD1, a call that cannot be tested without DNA. Germline CDR1 and CDR2: MNHEY and SVGAGI. CDR3 size: 12 residues. CDR3 sequence: CASSPGPYEQYF.

The chain combines TRBV6-5 with TRBJ1-1. The germline gives CDR1 MNHEY, CDR2 SVGAGI. This CDR3 has 11 amino acids. The CDR3 sequence is CASSTGGEAFF.

The chain couples TRBV29-1 to TRBJ2-1; TCRdb reports TRBD2, a call that lacks DNA to check it against. The CDR3 totals 14 residues. The germline V gene encodes CDR1 SQVTM and CDR2 ANQGSEA. The CDR3 reads CSVVRAGVRNEQFF.

The rearrangement joins TRBV11-3 to TRBJ2-1; TCRdb names TRBD1, which stays unverified in the absence of DNA. CDR1 SGHNT and CDR2 YENEEA come from the germline V gene. This CDR3 has 16 residues. The CDR3 is CASSFRTGDAPNEQFF.

This CDR3 is CASSYRQKETKYF. The J gene is TRBJ2-5, the V gene TRBV6-5. Germline assignment: CDR1 MNHEY and CDR2 SVGAGI. CDR3 length equals 13 residues.